The entry below gives a single T cell receptor (beta chain) sequence along with its context. Measured with immunoSEQ multiplex PCR; TCRdb has only the in-frame clones, and not every one. The table includes about 140,000 clones, more than 85% detected once. Germline CDR1 is GTSNPN and CDR2 is SVGIG (reference sequence). The CDR3 is 13 amino acids. Deletions cut 0 bases from V and 7 bases from J, with 10 bases between. This sample was taken from a study of T cell responses to AZD1222 COVID-19 vaccine. The rearrangement joins TRBV30 to TRBJ1-5, with D unclear. Sequencing used peripheral blood, obtained on day 0 of AZD1222 vaccination. This sequence was found in an adult in good health. CDR3 in amino acids: CAWSVHLDQPQHF. The CDR3 coding sequence is TGTGCCTGGAGTGTACATCTGGACCAGCCCCAGCATTTT.